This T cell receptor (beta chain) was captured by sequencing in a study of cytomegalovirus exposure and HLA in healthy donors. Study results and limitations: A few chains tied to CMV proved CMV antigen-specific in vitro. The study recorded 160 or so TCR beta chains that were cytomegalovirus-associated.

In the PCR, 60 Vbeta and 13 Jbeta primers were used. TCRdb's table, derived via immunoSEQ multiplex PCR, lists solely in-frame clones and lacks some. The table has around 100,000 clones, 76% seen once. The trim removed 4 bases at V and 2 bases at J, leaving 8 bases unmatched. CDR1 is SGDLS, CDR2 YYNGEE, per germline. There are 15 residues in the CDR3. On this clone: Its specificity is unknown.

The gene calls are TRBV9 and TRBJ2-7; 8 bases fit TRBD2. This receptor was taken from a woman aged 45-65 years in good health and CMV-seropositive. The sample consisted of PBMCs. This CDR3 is CASSPSGGAAYEQYF. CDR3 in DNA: TGTGCCAGCAGCCCCTCGGGGGGGGCAGCCTACGAGCAGTACTTC.